The 20 T cell receptor beta chains in this list originate from one sample, sequenced in a study of T cell repertoires in cytomegalovirus infection. One entry per CDR3 protein, called by TCRdb with MiXCR from the reads. The repertoire has fewer than 550,000 distinct CDR3 sequences, more than 15% of them found once; the top ten carry about 24%. Specimen: CD8+ T cells from PBMCs. Receptors were obtained from a human donor in good health (CMV status not recorded). Some clones in this sample may be carry-over from other donors' samples.

This rearrangement joins TRBV2 to TRBJ1-1; 10 bases line up with TRBD1. The CDR3 extends over 13 amino acids. J gave up 6 bases and V 6 bases, and 4 bases lay outside the gene matches. CDR1 is SNHLY, CDR2 FYNNEI, per germline. Here the CDR3 reads CASRKGQGSEAFF. CDR3 nucleotide sequence: TGTGCCAGCAGGAAGGGACAGGGGTCTGAAGCTTTCTTT.

At least ten counts were recorded for this clonotype. V is TRBV7-2 and J is TRBJ2-4; 8 bases are shared with TRBD2. Germline V CDR1 and CDR2: SGHTA, FQGNSA. The trim removed 1 base at V and 2 bases at J, leaving 4 bases unmatched. There are 16 residues in the CDR3. The CDR3 protein is CASSLGAGESKNIQYF. The CDR3 DNA follows: TGTGCCAGCAGCTTAGGAGCGGGAGAGTCCAAAAACATTCAGTACTTC.

The rearrangement links TRBV7-9 to TRBJ2-1; 10 bases are a match to TRBD2. V trimming: 5 bases; J trimming: 8 bases; junction bases outside the gene matches: 12. The germline V gene has CDR1 SEHNR and CDR2 FQNEAQ (reference sequence). This CDR3 comprises 16 residues. The CDR3 nucleotides read TGTGCCAGCAGCCCCTCTTCGAGCGGGGGGGGCTATGAGCAGTTCTTC. Encoded protein: CASSPSSSGGGYEQFF.

The V and J genes are TRBV4-1 and TRBJ2-7; D remains ambiguous. The CDR3 has 14 residues. V gave up 0 bases and J gave up 3 bases, with 9 bases separating them. The germline gives CDR1 MGHRA, CDR2 YSYEKL. The CDR3 bases are TGCGCCAGCAGCCAAGATCCGGGCAGCTACGAGCAGTACTTC. Protein product: CASSQDPGSYEQYF.

This clonotype was recorded many times. CDR3 in DNA: TGTGCCAGCAGCCTAAGGACAGGGGGTAACACACAGACCCTCTCCTACAATGAGCAGTTCTTC. This encodes CASSLRTGGNTQTLSYNEQFF. V is TRBV7-9 and J is TRBJ2-1, with 10 bases that match TRBD1. The CDR3 is 21 amino acids. V lost 5 bases and J lost 0; bases outside the gene matches: 19. The germline V gene encodes CDR1 SEHNR and CDR2 FQNEAQ (reference sequence).

The chain uses TRBV9 and TRBJ2-5; maybe TRBD2 (6 bases). V gave up 9 bases and J gave up 5 bases, with 11 bases separating them. Germline CDR1 SGDLS, CDR2 YYNGEE. CDR3 length: 11 amino acids. As DNA, the CDR3 is TGTGCCAACGCTAGCGAGGAGACCCAGTACTTC. As protein: CANASEETQYF. Supplemented by reference TRBV9 and TRBJ2-5, the full variable domain reads DSGVTQTPKHLITATGQRVTLRCSPRSGDLSVYWYQQSLDQGLQFLIQYYNGEERAKGNILERFSAQQFPDLHSELNLSSLELGDSALYFCANASEETQYFGPGTRLLVL.

In this sample, this clonotype turned up a few times. This sequence joins TRBV4-1 and TRBJ2-2; 12 positions match TRBD2. The germline CDR1 and CDR2 sequences are MGHRA and YSYEKL. Losses at the gene ends were 1 base for V and 0 bases for J; bases not matched to a gene: 3. The CDR3 runs to 18 residues. In DNA, the CDR3 is TGCGCCAGCAGCCAAGCCGGACTAGCGGGACCGAACACCGGGGAGCTGTTTTTT. The encoded protein is CASSQAGLAGPNTGELFF.

CDR3 nucleotides: TGTGCCAGCAGTGAGCCCTCCGGGGAGGCCAAAAACATTCAGTACTTC. Translated, it gives CASSEPSGEAKNIQYF. This chain links TRBV2 with TRBJ2-4, with D tentatively TRBD2 (5 bases). The CDR3 has 16 residues. CDR1 and CDR2 from the germline V gene are SNHLY and FYNNEI. V lost 3 bases and J lost 1, with 13 bases in between.

In its sample, this clonotype was seen many times. The chain combines TRBV7-9 with TRBJ2-6, with D hard to call. Trimming took 2 bases from V and 1 from J, leaving 9 bases between them. The CDR3 runs to 16 residues. The germline V gene has CDR1 SEHNR and CDR2 FQNEAQ (reference sequence). The CDR3 sequence: CASSLLDSSGANVLTF. DNA of the CDR3: TGTGCCAGCAGCTTATTGGATTCGTCTGGGGCCAACGTCCTGACTTTC.

This rearrangement joins TRBV7-9 to TRBJ2-7, with 16 positions matching TRBD2. Germline V gene data show CDR1 as SEHNR and CDR2 as FQNEAQ (reference sequence). This CDR3 spans 17 amino acids. With V trimmed by 5 bases and J by 5 bases, 9 bases remained unmatched. The CDR3 DNA reads as TGTGCCAGCAGCGAGGGGGGACTAGCGGGAGGGGCAGACGAGCAGTACTTC. Its protein product is CASSEGGLAGGADEQYF.

The chain has TRBV20-1 and TRBJ1-2; D remains unclear. V dropped 0 bases and J dropped 8 bases, with 7 bases sitting between them. The CDR3 length is 11 residues. Germline CDR1 DFQATT, CDR2 SNEGSKA (reference sequence). The CDR3 sequence: CSAREGGGYTF. The CDR3 DNA reads as TGCAGTGCTAGAGAGGGCGGCGGCTACACCTTC.

This clonotype was seen at least ten times. This chain links TRBV7-7 with TRBJ2-2; D may correspond to TRBD1 or TRBD2 (5 bases each). CDR1 and CDR2 (germline): SSHAT, FNYEAQ (reference sequence). The CDR3 consists of 14 residues. Trimming took 5 bases from V and 3 from J, leaving 10 bases between them. CDR3 region: CASSPGTYTGELFF. The CDR3 region has the DNA TGTGCCAGCAGCCCCGGGACCTACACCGGGGAGCTGTTTTTT.

As for this clonotype: This clone may be a read error of a much larger clone one base away. The rearrangement joins TRBV7-9 to TRBJ1-5; the match to TRBD1 covers 7 bases. Unmatched junction bases numbered 7, after V lost 1 base and J lost 4 bases. The V gene's germline CDR1 is SEHNR and CDR2 FQNEAQ (reference sequence). There are 16 residues in the CDR3. CDR3: CASSLDAVTGNQPQHF. DNA of the CDR3: TGTGCCAGCAGCTTAGATGCCGTGACAGGGAATCAGCCCCAGCATTTT.

The chain has TRBV5-4 and TRBJ2-1, with 7 positions matching TRBD2. Germline CDR1 is SGHNT and CDR2 is YYREEE (reference sequence). The ends lost 0 bases at V and 7 bases at J; junction bases unmatched: 7. There are 15 residues in the CDR3. CDR3 in amino acids: CASSLDLGGGNEQFF. CDR3 in DNA: TGTGCCAGCAGCTTGGATCTGGGGGGGGGGAATGAGCAGTTCTTC.

This clonotype was counted only a few times. The chain has TRBV2 and TRBJ1-2; 12 nucleotides align to TRBD1. Per germline, CDR1 SNHLY and CDR2 FYNNEI. This CDR3 comprises 16 residues. The V gene end was trimmed by 5 bases and the J gene end by 4 bases; junction bases not matched to a gene: 8. Here the CDR3 reads CASSSGTGGVGYGYTF. The DNA of the CDR3 is TGTGCCAGCAGTTCCGGGACAGGGGGCGTGGGCTATGGCTACACCTTC.

The chain links TRBV6-6 to TRBJ2-5; tentative D call: TRBD2 (5 bases). The germline V gene encodes CDR1 MNHNY and CDR2 SVGAGI (reference sequence). The CDR3 extends over 14 amino acids. V was cut by 0 bases and J by 5 bases, with 10 bases left in between. CDR3 sequence (DNA): TGTGCCAGCAGTTACTCTAGCGTGAGGGAGACCCAGTACTTC. The encoded protein is CASSYSSVRETQYF.

This clonotype has only a few counts. As DNA, the CDR3 is TGCAGTGCCGAATGGGGACAGGGGGCGACCTACGAGCAGTACTTC. Translation gives CSAEWGQGATYEQYF. The chain links TRBV20-1 to TRBJ2-7; 12 bases are a match to TRBD1. Germline loops: CDR1 DFQATT, CDR2 SNEGSKA (reference sequence). The CDR3 has 15 amino acids. Trimming at V came to 6 bases and at J to 2 bases, leaving 8 bases not matched to a gene.

The sample holds many counts of this clonotype. V is TRBV7-9 and J is TRBJ2-1, with TRBD2 identical over 7 bases. V trimming: 3 bases; J trimming: 7 bases; junction bases outside the gene matches: 3. The V gene's germline CDR1 is SEHNR and CDR2 FQNEAQ (reference sequence). The CDR3 is 13 amino acids. CDR3 protein: CASSLAGANEQFF. CDR3 in DNA: TGTGCCAGCAGCTTGGCGGGAGCGAATGAGCAGTTCTTC.

Points on this clonotype: With a much larger clone just one base away, this may be a read error. The rearrangement links TRBV12-3 or TRBV12-4 to TRBJ2-7; no firm D call. This CDR3 contains 17 residues. DNA for the CDR3: TGTGCCAACAGTCCGCCCATTTTTGGGCCCAGTATCTACGAGCAGTACTTC. It translates to CANSPPIFGPSIYEQYF.

This chain connects TRBV7-4 to TRBJ2-2, with TRBD2 matching over 11 bases. CDR1 and CDR2 (germline): SGHVT, SQSDAQ. The CDR3 is 18 amino acids. J was trimmed by 5 bases and V by 5 bases; bases with no gene match: 13. DNA of the CDR3: TGTGCCAGCAGCCCCCAATTAACTAGCGGGAGAGGAACCGGGGAGCTGTTTTTT. Protein product: CASSPQLTSGRGTGELFF.